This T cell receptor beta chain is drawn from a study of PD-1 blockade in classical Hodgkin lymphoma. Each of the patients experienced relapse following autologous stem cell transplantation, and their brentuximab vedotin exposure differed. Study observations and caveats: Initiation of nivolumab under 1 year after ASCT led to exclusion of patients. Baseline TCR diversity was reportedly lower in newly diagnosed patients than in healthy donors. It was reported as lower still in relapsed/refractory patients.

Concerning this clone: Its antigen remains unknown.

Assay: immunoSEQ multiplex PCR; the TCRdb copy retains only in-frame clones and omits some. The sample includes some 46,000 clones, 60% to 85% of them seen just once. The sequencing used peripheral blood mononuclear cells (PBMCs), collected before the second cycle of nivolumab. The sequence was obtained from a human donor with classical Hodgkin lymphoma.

The CDR3 loop reads CASSSPGTGDNEQFF. The CDR3 DNA is TGTGCCAGCAGCTCCCCCGGGACAGGGGACAATGAGCAGTTCTTC. The J gene is TRBJ2-1, the V gene TRBV5-4; 10 bases line up with TRBD1. Per the germline V gene, CDR1 is SGHNT and CDR2 is YYREEE (reference sequence). The CDR3 is 15 residues long. V lost 3 bases, J lost 5 bases, and 5 bases stayed unmatched.